This T cell receptor beta chain derives from a study of T cell responses to AZD1222 COVID-19 vaccine. Study-level points and caveats: Reports say nearly half of spike-specific TCRs go after unmutated variant regions. Researchers took repertoire samples only after the peak T cell response had come.

The CDR3 consists of 15 residues. CDR1 is MNHEY and CDR2 is SVGEGT in the germline V gene. Trimming took 2 bases from V and 5 from J, leaving 13 bases between them. Remarks on this clone: Its antigen is not identified.

Some clones are missing from TCRdb's copy, which holds only in-frame ones; the method was immunoSEQ multiplex PCR. The sample shows 120,000 or so clones, about 92% of them seen only once. The specimen comprised peripheral blood, sampled on day 0 of AZD1222 vaccination. The genes are TRBV6-2 or TRBV6-3 and TRBJ1-5, with D perhaps matching TRBD1 (6 bases). The receptor comes from an adult in good health. The CDR3 loop reads CASSYHREIDQPQHF. The DNA for the CDR3 is TGTGCCAGCAGTTACCACAGGGAGATTGATCAGCCCCAGCATTTT.